This T cell receptor (beta chain) was retrieved from a study of cytomegalovirus exposure and HLA in healthy donors. Study results and limitations: There were over 150 TCR beta chains listed as cytomegalovirus-associated.

PCR primers comprised 60 Vbeta and 13 Jbeta primers. TCRdb keeps only in-frame clones here, not all; method: immunoSEQ multiplex PCR. The table records 90,000 to 100,000 clones, 50% to 80% of them present only once. The CDR3 covers 19 residues. On this clone itself: Its antigen is not known.

The chain joins TRBV21-1 to TRBJ1-5; the table calls TRBD1, which could not be checked here. TRBV21-1 constitutes a pseudogene. The source of this sequence is a man between 25 and 39 years old in good health and CMV-seronegative. Sequences were obtained from PBMCs. DNA of the CDR3: TGTGCCAGCAGCAAAGTAAACAGGGACAGTCAATATAGCAATCAGCCCCAGCATTTT. Amino acid sequence: CASSKVNRDSQYSNQPQHF.